Listed here are 5 T cell receptor beta chains from one sample, sequenced in a study of blood T cell repertoires in COVID-19. Here immunoSEQ multiplex PCR was the method, and the copy in TCRdb shows in-frame clones only, minus some. Among fewer than 150,000 clones listed, approximately 77% were seen once. Source material: peripheral blood. These receptors originate from a man at least 80 years old with acute or convalescent COVID-19.

This chain links TRBV6-5 with TRBJ1-4; a possible D gene is TRBD1 (5 bases). Trimming left V 6 bases short and J 4 bases short, with 12 bases between. The germline CDR1 and CDR2 sequences are MNHEY and SVGAGI. This CDR3 has 14 residues. The CDR3 loop is CASRKSGLNEKLFF. The DNA for the CDR3 is TGTGCCAGCAGGAAATCGGGACTTAATGAAAAACTGTTTTTT.

The chain recombines TRBV7-6 with TRBJ1-6, with D possibly TRBD1 on 5 matching bases. Germline CDR1 is SGHVS and CDR2 is FNYEAQ. This CDR3 region has 18 residues. V lost 6 bases to trimming and J lost 0 bases, with 18 bases between them. The CDR3 spells CASRLEWGGSSYNSPLHF. The CDR3 DNA follows: TGTGCCAGCAGGCTCGAATGGGGGGGGAGCTCCTATAATTCACCCCTCCACTTT.

V gene TRBV5-1 combines with J gene TRBJ2-4, with TRBD2 as a possible D gene (7 bases). CDR1 and CDR2 (germline): SGHRS, YFSETQ. This CDR3 region has 17 residues. V dropped 1 base and J dropped 0 bases, with 14 bases sitting between them. CDR3 sequence reads: CASSLLGGGSAKNIQYF. The CDR3 region has the DNA TGCGCCAGCAGCTTGCTGGGAGGGGGTTCAGCCAAAAACATTCAGTACTTC.

This chain connects TRBV27 to TRBJ1-4; D is possibly TRBD1 (5 bases). V shed 3 bases and J shed 8 bases, with 19 bases lying between them. The CDR3 spans 16 residues. The germline gives CDR1 MNHEY, CDR2 SMNVEV (reference sequence). CDR3 sequence reads: CASSLVTGLGGEKLFF. CDR3 DNA sequence: TGTGCCAGCAGTTTGGTGACCGGGCTGGGGGGGGAAAAACTGTTTTTT.

V usage is TRBV19 and J usage is TRBJ2-1, with unresolved D. The V gene's germline CDR1 is LNHDA and CDR2 SQIVND (reference sequence). Trimming removed 5 bases at V and 9 bases at J, with 11 bases between. The CDR3 has 12 amino acids. CDR3 sequence reads: CASSFLFSEQFF. The DNA for the CDR3 is TGTGCCAGTAGTTTCTTGTTTAGTGAGCAGTTCTTC.